A single sample gave rise to the 9 T cell receptor beta chains below, sequenced in a study of control samples from healthy donors and cancer patients. Sequenced by immunoSEQ multiplex PCR; TCRdb stores in-frame clones only, minus some. The sample consists of 100,000 to 150,000 clones, about 93% of them appearing once. The sample taken for sequencing was blood. The receptors were gathered from a man between 18 and 35 years old in good health.

The chain combines TRBV7-8 with TRBJ2-7; D call uncertain. The V gene's germline CDR1 is SGHVS and CDR2 FQNEAQ. The CDR3 is 13 amino acids. V was cut by 1 base and J by 4 bases, with 8 bases left in between. The CDR3 region is CASSLGLKYEQYV. The CDR3 DNA reads as TGTGCCAGCAGCTTAGGTCTGAAGTACGAGCAGTACGTC.

This rearrangement joins TRBV3-1 (or the pseudogene TRBV3-2) to TRBJ2-5; 13 bases map to TRBD2. This CDR3 is built from 16 residues. After removal of 4 bases from V and 4 bases from J, the junction contained 6 bases not matched to a gene. In germline, CDR1 is LGHDT, CDR2 YNNKEL (reference sequence). The CDR3 bases are TGTGCCAGCAGCCCCGGACTAGCGGGGGAAGGAGAGACCCAGTACTTC. Amino acids: CASSPGLAGEGETQYF.

The genes are TRBV2 and TRBJ2-2; tentatively, D is TRBD2 (5 bases). Per germline, CDR1 SNHLY and CDR2 FYNNEI. The CDR3 covers 12 residues. Trimming stripped 8 bases from V and 7 bases from J, with 11 bases between. In DNA, the CDR3 is TGTGCCAGCCGACGGGATGTCGGGGAGCTGTTTTTT. Translating it yields CASRRDVGELFF.

The genes are TRBV7-2 and TRBJ2-5, with D possibly matching TRBD1 (5 bases). The V end was cut by 1 base, the J end by 5 bases, with 17 bases between. The CDR3 consists of 16 residues. The V gene's germline CDR1 is SGHTA and CDR2 FQGNSA. The CDR3 region has the DNA TGTGCCAGCAGCTTAGAAGGGTTTTGGACATCGGAGACCCAGTACTTC. The encoded protein is CASSLEGFWTSETQYF.

CDR3 sequence (DNA): TGTGCCAGCAGTTTATTTGGGACTATGAGCGAGCAGTACTTC. It translates to CASSLFGTMSEQYF. The chain uses TRBV28 and TRBJ2-7, with TRBD2 matching over 7 bases. The germline CDR1 and CDR2 sequences are MDHEN and SYDVKM. Trimming cost V 1 base and J 6 bases; bases outside gene matches: 6. There are 14 residues in the CDR3.

The chain has TRBV27 and TRBJ1-5; D is unclear. The ends were cut back, 3 bases at V and 4 bases at J, with 7 bases in the middle. The CDR3 sequence is 13 residues long. The germline V gene has CDR1 MNHEY and CDR2 SMNVEV (reference sequence). In DNA form, the CDR3 reads TGTGCCAGCAGTTTTTCGGTAAATCAGCCCCAGCATTTT. Its translation: CASSFSVNQPQHF.

The chain uses TRBV4-2 and TRBJ2-1; D gene unclear. The CDR3 covers 13 residues. V was pared by 3 bases and J by 5 bases, with 8 bases between. The germline V gene encodes CDR1 LGHNA and CDR2 YNFKEQ. CDR3 protein: CASSQPNDNEQFF. The CDR3 DNA reads TGTGCCAGCAGCCAGCCCAATGACAATGAGCAGTTCTTC.

The chain combines TRBV6-5 with TRBJ2-1; 11 nucleotides agree with TRBD2. This CDR3 region has 15 residues. Germline V gene lookup returns CDR1 MNHEY and CDR2 SVGAGI. Trimming removed 2 bases from V and 8 bases from J; junction bases left unmatched: 5. Here the CDR3 DNA reads TGTGCCAGCAGTTACAACCTAGCGGGAGGCGATGAGCAGTTCTTC. Encoded protein: CASSYNLAGGDEQFF.

Only a few counts were recorded for this clone. J is TRBJ1-1 and V is TRBV18; D is perhaps TRBD1 (6 bases). Between the trimmed V and J ends, which lost 4 bases and 1 base, there was a span of 7 bases. This CDR3 has 13 residues. Per the germline V gene, CDR1 is KGHSH and CDR2 is LQKENI. CDR3 protein: CASSRTENTEAFF. The CDR3 DNA sequence: TGTGCCAGCTCACGGACAGAGAACACTGAAGCTTTCTTT.